A single sample is the source of the 29 T cell receptor beta chains below, sequenced in a study of human T cells and chemical hapten exposure (dated by TCRdb to about 2021). Library creation used RACE. The instrument given in TCRdb is NextSeq 500. Using fastp trimming at Q25 and MiXCR clonotype assembly, TCRdb reanalyzed the public sequencing data and kept in-frame beta chains. Rows with a matching CDR3 protein are joined into one entry that keeps the most common DNA and genes. This sample comprises tens of thousands of distinct CDR3 sequences, 6.5% to 8.5% of them detected only once. The leading ten clones occupy approximately 1.6% of the sample. The sample's time point label, decoded: pre-sensitization, week 0. The intended sense of this specimen's treatment or condition label: therapeutic diphenylcyclopropenone sensitization with weekly scalp DPC. This material consisted of whole blood, taken in connection with sensitization to the hapten diphenylcyclopropenone (DPC). The receptors originated from a woman aged 25 to 39 with alopecia areata. Some clones in this sample may be carry-over from other donors' samples.

The chain carries TRBV3-1 and TRBJ1-2; 9 nucleotides match TRBD1. Germline lookup yields CDR1 LGHDT and CDR2 YNNKEL (reference sequence). The CDR3 is 17 amino acids. The V gene end was trimmed by 0 bases and the J gene end by 0 bases; junction bases not matched to a gene: 5. CDR3 bases: TGTGCCAGCAGCCAAGATGTCGGGACAGGGACTAACTATGGCTACACCTTC. It encodes CASSQDVGTGTNYGYTF.

This clonotype was seen a handful of times. This chain connects TRBV14 to TRBJ2-2; the D is unclear. Germline CDR1 SGHDN, CDR2 FVKESK. The CDR3 contains 13 residues. Deletions cut 0 bases from V and 7 bases from J, with 6 bases between. As DNA, the CDR3 is TGTGCCAGCAGCCAAGATTTACGCGGGGAGCTGTTTTTT. Its protein is CASSQDLRGELFF. Together with reference TRBV14 and TRBJ2-2, the CDR3 gives the full variable domain: EAGVTQFPSHSVIEKGQTVTLRCDPISGHDNLYWYRRVMGKEIKFLLHFVKESKQDESGMPNNRFLAERTGGTYSTLKVQPAELEDSGVYFCASSQDLRGELFFGEGSRLTVL.

This clonotype was seen ten or more times. The gene calls are TRBV7-2 and TRBJ2-3; a weak D match, TRBD1 (5 bases). The germline V gene encodes CDR1 SGHTA and CDR2 FQGNSA. The CDR3 has 15 residues. The germline V and J ends were trimmed by 5 bases and 0 bases, with 12 bases remaining between them. The CDR3 DNA sequence: TGTGCCAGCAGCCTAGGGGTTTTGAGCACAGATACGCAGTATTTT. This codes for CASSLGVLSTDTQYF.

This clonotype was observed a handful of times. DNA of the CDR3: TGTGCCAGCAGCTTGGGGACGGGGGCCGGCACTGAAGCTTTCTTT. This codes for CASSLGTGAGTEAFF. The chain combines TRBV5-4 with TRBJ1-1; D is possibly TRBD1 (6 bases). Germline V gene data show CDR1 as SGHNT and CDR2 as YYREEE (reference sequence). This CDR3 is 15 amino acids long. Trimming left V 0 bases short and J 4 bases short, with 13 bases between.

This CDR3 reads CASSPDGRGYEQYF. The DNA for the CDR3 is TGTGCCAGCTCACCAGATGGCAGGGGGTACGAGCAGTACTTC. This chain connects TRBV18 to TRBJ2-7; TRBD1 matches at 7 bases. Trimming removed 2 bases from V and 4 bases from J; junction bases left unmatched: 5. Germline V gives CDR1 KGHSH, CDR2 LQKENI. The CDR3 spans 14 residues.

This clonotype was counted at least ten times. The chain has TRBV30 and TRBJ2-3; a possible D gene is TRBD2 (6 bases). CDR3 length: 14 amino acids. The germline V gene has CDR1 GTSNPN and CDR2 SVGIG (reference sequence). V dropped 3 bases and J dropped 2 bases, with 12 bases sitting between them. DNA of the CDR3: TGTGCCTGGAGCGTTAGCGGTTCCACAGATACGCAGTATTTT. As protein: CAWSVSGSTDTQYF.

V gene TRBV20-1 combines with J gene TRBJ1-2, with 9 nucleotides matching TRBD1. Germline V CDR1 and CDR2: DFQATT, SNEGSKA (reference sequence). CDR3 size: 12 residues. In nucleotides, the CDR3 is TGCAGAGCGGACAGGGGTTCAGAAGGCTACACCTTC. Protein product: CRADRGSEGYTF.

This clonotype was seen ten or more times. The chain carries TRBV11-1 and TRBJ1-1, with D maybe TRBD1 (5 bases). V was cut by 3 bases and J by 1 base, with 12 bases left in between. This CDR3 region has 15 residues. The V gene's germline CDR1 is SGHAT and CDR2 FQDESV (reference sequence). The CDR3 DNA sequence: TGTGCCAGCAGCTTCCGGCGACAGAGGAACACTGAAGCTTTCTTT. It specifies CASSFRRQRNTEAFF.

This clonotype was counted ten times or more. The rearrangement joins TRBV7-2 to TRBJ2-5, with 11 bases identical to TRBD2. The CDR3 is 18 residues long. Germline assignment: CDR1 SGHTA and CDR2 FQGNSA. With 0 bases clipped from V and 5 bases from J, the junction kept 11 bases outside the gene matches. The CDR3 nucleotides are TGTGCCAGCAGCTTAGCGCTTTTATCTAGCGGGGGGACGGAGACCCAGTACTTC. Translated, it gives CASSLALLSSGGTETQYF.

This clonotype appeared many times. This chain links TRBV11-2 with TRBJ2-3; 9 nucleotides agree with TRBD1. J gave up 10 bases and V 0 bases, and 8 bases lay outside the gene matches. The CDR3 is 15 amino acids. The germline CDR1 and CDR2 sequences are SGHAT and FQNNGV. The CDR3 protein is CASSLDPWTGVSQYF. Written as DNA, the CDR3 is TGTGCCAGCAGCTTAGATCCATGGACAGGGGTTTCGCAGTATTTT.

This clonotype appeared many times. The V call is TRBV2, the J call TRBJ2-7; perhaps TRBD1 as D (5 bases). This CDR3 spans 16 amino acids. With 6 bases removed from V and 2 bases from J, the gap between germline ends came to 20 bases. Looked up from germline, CDR1 is SNHLY and CDR2 is FYNNEI. CDR3 sequence reads: CASRKGGVTGPYEQYF. CDR3 nucleotides: TGTGCCAGCAGAAAAGGTGGGGTCACAGGTCCCTACGAGCAGTACTTC.

This clonotype appeared many times. Here the CDR3 reads CATSSHLLARSTDTQYF. CDR3 coding DNA: TGTGCCACCAGCAGTCACCTCCTAGCGAGGAGCACAGATACGCAGTATTTT. The V call is TRBV15, the J call TRBJ2-3, with a tentative D call TRBD2 (6 bases). Germline V lookup: CDR1 LNHNV, CDR2 YYDKDF (reference sequence). The CDR3 loop spans 17 amino acids. V was shortened by 3 bases and J by 0 bases, with 16 bases between the two germline ends.

The sample holds many counts of this clonotype. This chain connects TRBV6-5 to TRBJ1-1; no clear D. This CDR3 spans 15 amino acids. V lost 6 bases and J lost 4, with 18 bases in between. CDR1 and CDR2 from the germline V gene are MNHEY and SVGAGI. The CDR3 nucleotides are TGTGCCAGCAGCCTATCCGCGGGCGAGACCACTGAAGCTTTCTTT. Its translation is CASSLSAGETTEAFF.

In this sample, this clonotype turned up many times. This sequence joins TRBV30 and TRBJ2-7; 8 bases align to TRBD1. Per germline, CDR1 GTSNPN and CDR2 SVGIG (reference sequence). The CDR3 has 12 amino acids. J gave up 6 bases and V 3 bases, and 4 bases lay outside the gene matches. DNA for the CDR3: TGTGCCTGGAGACAGGGGGTTAGCGAGCAGTACTTC. Residues: CAWRQGVSEQYF.

This clonotype occurred many times. The CDR3 nucleotides are TGTGCCAGCAGCTCGGGACAGAGCACAGATACGCAGTATTTT. The encoded protein is CASSSGQSTDTQYF. V is TRBV5-4 and J is TRBJ2-3, with 7 nucleotides matching TRBD1. CDR1 is SGHNT, CDR2 YYREEE, per germline (reference sequence). This CDR3 is built from 14 residues. The ends lost 3 bases at V and 0 bases at J; junction bases unmatched: 1. The full variable domain, in which reference TRBV5-4 and TRBJ2-3 provide the parts outside the CDR3, is ETGVTQSPTHLIKTRGQQVTLRCSSQSGHNTVSWYQQALGQGPQFIFQYYREEENGRGNFPPRFSGLQFPNYSSELNVNALELDDSALYLCASSSGQSTDTQYFGPGTRLTVL.

This clonotype was seen at least ten times. As DNA, the CDR3 is TGTGCTAGTGGTTTGGGCAGGGAGGATCAGCCCCAGCATTTT. Its protein is CASGLGREDQPQHF. The rearrangement joins TRBV12-5 to TRBJ1-5, with D maybe TRBD1 (5 bases). This CDR3 spans 14 amino acids. V was shortened by 1 base and J by 5 bases, with 9 bases between the two germline ends. Germline lookup yields CDR1 LGHNT and CDR2 FRNRAP.

Worth noting for this clonotype: Given a much more abundant clone one base away, this may be a read error. This rearrangement joins TRBV7-3 to TRBJ1-1; D is perhaps TRBD1 (5 bases). This CDR3 is 16 amino acids long. The V end lost 5 bases, the J end lost 6 bases, and 22 bases lay between the germline ends. CDR1 is SGHTA and CDR2 is FQGTGA in the germline V gene. CDR3 in amino acids: CASSLIKGRRDAEAFF. The CDR3 nucleotides read TGTGCCAGCAGCCTAATTAAAGGAAGACGGGACGCTGAAGCTTTCTTT.

This clonotype came up many times. This chain links TRBV4-2 with TRBJ2-4; D gene ambiguous. The V and J ends lost 0 bases and 0 bases respectively, with 6 bases between them. The CDR3 runs to 15 residues. The germline CDR1 and CDR2 sequences are LGHNA and YNFKEQ. The DNA of the CDR3 is TGTGCCAGCAGCCAAGACCGCAGAGCCAAAAACATTCAGTACTTC. Residues: CASSQDRRAKNIQYF.

Worth noting for this clonotype: A much larger clone is a single base away; this may be a read error. The chain combines TRBV6-4 with TRBJ2-1; possible D gene TRBD1, 6 bases. This CDR3 spans 17 amino acids. The V end was cut by 2 bases, the J end by 5 bases, with 19 bases between. Germline assignment: CDR1 MRHNA and CDR2 SNTAGT. In DNA form, the CDR3 reads TGTGCCAGCAGTGACGGAACACCAGGGGCCAGAAACAATGAGCAGTTCTTC. Its translation is CASSDGTPGARNNEQFF.

This clonotype showed up just a few times. The rearrangement joins TRBV27 to TRBJ1-1, with a tentative D call TRBD1 (5 bases). The CDR3 length is 13 residues. Looked up from germline, CDR1 is MNHEY and CDR2 is SMNVEV (reference sequence). Trimming shortened V by 3 bases and J by 7 bases, and 12 bases separated the two germline ends. DNA for the CDR3: TGTGCCAGCAGTTTCCAGGGATGGGGTGAAGCTTTCTTT. Amino acids: CASSFQGWGEAFF.

This clonotype was observed at least ten times. The chain carries TRBV12-5 and TRBJ2-7; D may match TRBD1 or TRBD2 (7 bases each). Trimming took off 3 bases at V and 2 bases at J, with 20 bases between the two ends. CDR1 and CDR2 (germline): LGHNT, FRNRAP. The CDR3 extends over 17 amino acids. CDR3 sequence reads: CASGFQRTQGRAYEQYF. The DNA of the CDR3 is TGTGCTAGTGGTTTCCAGAGAACACAGGGGAGGGCCTACGAGCAGTACTTC.

This clonotype has ten or more counts. This chain joins TRBV25-1 and TRBJ1-1; D is undetermined. The V and J ends lost 4 bases and 6 bases respectively, with 6 bases between them. Germline lookup yields CDR1 MGHDK and CDR2 SYGVNS. This CDR3 has 11 residues. The CDR3 loop reads CASSVGPEAFF. CDR3 nucleotide sequence: TGTGCCAGCAGTGTTGGTCCTGAAGCTTTCTTT.

This clonotype was detected a few times. The CDR3 DNA is TGTGCCATCAGTGACGGCACCTTAAGCTCCTACGAGCAGTACTTC. Its protein product is CAISDGTLSSYEQYF. The chain joins TRBV10-3 to TRBJ2-7; no reliable D call. Germline CDR1 ENHRY, CDR2 SYGVKD. This CDR3 comprises 15 residues. The V and J ends lost 3 bases and 0 bases respectively, with 12 bases between them.

There are many counts of this clonotype. The chain links TRBV18 to TRBJ1-4; 7 bases are shared with TRBD1. Germline V gene sequence: CDR1 KGHSH, CDR2 LQKENI. The CDR3 is made up of 14 amino acids. V lost 6 bases, J lost 3 bases, and 4 bases stayed unmatched. The CDR3: CASSRTGSNEKLFF. CDR3 bases: TGTGCCAGCTCCCGGACAGGTTCTAATGAAAAACTGTTTTTT.

There are a few counts of this clonotype. The genes are TRBV5-4 and TRBJ1-6; TRBD1 matches 10 bases. Per germline, CDR1 SGHNT and CDR2 YYREEE (reference sequence). With 5 bases clipped from V and 10 bases from J, the junction kept 9 bases outside the gene matches. The CDR3 loop spans 15 amino acids. DNA of the CDR3: TGTGCCAGCAGATCGGAGACAGGGGGCTACTCACCCCTCCACTTT. This encodes CASRSETGGYSPLHF.

This clonotype was observed a handful of times. The CDR3 DNA reads as TGTGCCAGCAGCTTGGTAGGACAGGGGGCTGAAGCTTTCTTT. It specifies CASSLVGQGAEAFF. The chain is built from TRBV5-4 and TRBJ1-1; TRBD1 agrees at 10 bases. CDR1 is SGHNT and CDR2 is YYREEE in the germline V gene (reference sequence). V lost 0 bases, J lost 6 bases, and 2 bases stayed unmatched. The CDR3 has 14 amino acids. The full variable domain, with the rest looked up from reference TRBV5-4 and TRBJ1-1, is ETGVTQSPTHLIKTRGQQVTLRCSSQSGHNTVSWYQQALGQGPQFIFQYYREEENGRGNFPPRFSGLQFPNYSSELNVNALELDDSALYLCASSLVGQGAEAFFGQGTRLTVV.

The chain employs TRBV13 and TRBJ2-7; D unclear. Trimming left V 3 bases short and J 3 bases short, with 6 bases between. Looked up from germline, CDR1 is PRHDT and CDR2 is FYEKMQ (reference sequence). The CDR3 contains 12 residues. The chain's CDR3 is CASSFNNYEQYF. The CDR3 DNA reads as TGTGCCAGCAGCTTTAATAACTACGAGCAGTACTTC.

This clonotype was counted many times. The chain uses TRBV18 and TRBJ1-5; D is possibly TRBD1 (6 bases). V lost 1 base to trimming and J lost 7 bases, with 14 bases between them. This CDR3 region has 15 residues. Germline V gives CDR1 KGHSH, CDR2 LQKENI. The CDR3 nucleotides are TGTGCCAGCTCACCACTCTCTGGGACACAGCAGCCCCAGCATTTT. It yields the protein CASSPLSGTQQPQHF.

This clonotype was detected many times. The chain links TRBV5-1 to TRBJ2-3, with a possible D match to TRBD1 (6 bases). V was trimmed by 0 bases and J by 1 base, leaving 6 bases between them. CDR1 is SGHRS and CDR2 is YFSETQ in the germline V gene. CDR3 length: 14 amino acids. CDR3 protein: CASSLGTGTDTQYF. CDR3 coding DNA: TGCGCCAGCAGCTTGGGGACAGGCACAGATACGCAGTATTTT.